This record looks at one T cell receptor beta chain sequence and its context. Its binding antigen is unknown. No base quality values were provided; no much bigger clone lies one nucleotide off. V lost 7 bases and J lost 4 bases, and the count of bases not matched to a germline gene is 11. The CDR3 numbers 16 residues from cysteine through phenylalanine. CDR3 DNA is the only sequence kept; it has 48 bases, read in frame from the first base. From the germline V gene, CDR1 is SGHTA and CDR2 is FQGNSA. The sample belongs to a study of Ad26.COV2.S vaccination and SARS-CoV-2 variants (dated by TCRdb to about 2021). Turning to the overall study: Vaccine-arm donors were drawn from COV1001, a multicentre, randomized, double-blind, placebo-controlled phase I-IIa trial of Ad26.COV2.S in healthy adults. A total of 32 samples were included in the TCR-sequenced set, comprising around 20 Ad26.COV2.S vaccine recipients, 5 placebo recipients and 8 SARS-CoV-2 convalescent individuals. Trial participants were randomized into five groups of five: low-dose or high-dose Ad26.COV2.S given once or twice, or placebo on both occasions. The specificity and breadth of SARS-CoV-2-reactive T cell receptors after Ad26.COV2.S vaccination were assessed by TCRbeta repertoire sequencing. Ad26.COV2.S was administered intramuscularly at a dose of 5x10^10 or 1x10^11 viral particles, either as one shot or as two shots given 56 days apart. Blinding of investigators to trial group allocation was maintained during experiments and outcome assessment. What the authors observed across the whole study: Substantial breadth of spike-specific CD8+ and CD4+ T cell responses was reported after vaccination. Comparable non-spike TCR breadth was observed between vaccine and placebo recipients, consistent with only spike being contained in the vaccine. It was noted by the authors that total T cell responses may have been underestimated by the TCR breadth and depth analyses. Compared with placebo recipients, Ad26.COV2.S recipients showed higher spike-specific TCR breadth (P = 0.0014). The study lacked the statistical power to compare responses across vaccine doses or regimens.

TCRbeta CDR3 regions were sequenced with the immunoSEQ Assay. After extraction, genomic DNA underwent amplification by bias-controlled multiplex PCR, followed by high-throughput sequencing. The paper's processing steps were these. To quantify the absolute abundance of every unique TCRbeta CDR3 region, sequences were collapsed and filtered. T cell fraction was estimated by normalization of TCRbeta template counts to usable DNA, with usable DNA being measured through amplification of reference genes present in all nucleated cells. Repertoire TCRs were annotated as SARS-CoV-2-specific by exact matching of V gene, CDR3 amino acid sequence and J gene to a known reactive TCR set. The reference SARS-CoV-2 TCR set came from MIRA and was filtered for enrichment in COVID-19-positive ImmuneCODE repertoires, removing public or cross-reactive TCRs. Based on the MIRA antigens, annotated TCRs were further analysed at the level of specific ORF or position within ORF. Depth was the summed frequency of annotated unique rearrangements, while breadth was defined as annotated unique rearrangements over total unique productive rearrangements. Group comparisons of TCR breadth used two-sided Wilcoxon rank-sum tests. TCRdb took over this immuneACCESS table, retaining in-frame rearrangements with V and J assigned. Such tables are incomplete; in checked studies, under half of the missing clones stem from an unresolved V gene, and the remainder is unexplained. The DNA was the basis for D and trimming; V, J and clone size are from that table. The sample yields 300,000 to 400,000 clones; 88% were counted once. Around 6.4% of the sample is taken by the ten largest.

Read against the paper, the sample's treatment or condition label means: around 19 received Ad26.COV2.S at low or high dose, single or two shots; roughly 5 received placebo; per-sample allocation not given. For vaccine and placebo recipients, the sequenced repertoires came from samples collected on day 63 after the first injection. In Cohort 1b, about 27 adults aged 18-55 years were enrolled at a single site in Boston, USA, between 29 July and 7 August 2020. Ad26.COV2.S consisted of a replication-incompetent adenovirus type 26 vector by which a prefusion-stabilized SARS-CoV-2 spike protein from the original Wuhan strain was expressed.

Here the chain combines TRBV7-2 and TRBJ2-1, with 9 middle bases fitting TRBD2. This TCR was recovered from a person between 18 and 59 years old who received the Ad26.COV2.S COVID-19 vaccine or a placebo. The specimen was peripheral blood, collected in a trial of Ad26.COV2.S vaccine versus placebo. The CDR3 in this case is CASTYTSGYAYNEQFF. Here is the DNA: TGTGCCAGCACCTATACTAGCGGGTACGCATACAATGAGCAGTTCTTC.